This passage covers 15 T cell receptor beta chains from one sample sequenced in a study of identical twins. TCRdb recomputed calls from the 5' RACE reads with MiXCR, one row per CDR3 protein. The sample lists around 450,000 distinct CDR3 sequences; around 14% were seen once. A further study also used this sample, focusing on yellow fever vaccine responses in identical twins.

Sample: CD4+ T cells sorted from blood. Source of these receptors: a woman between 18 and 29 years old in good health.

The DNA for the CDR3 is TGTGCCAGCAGTTTAGGCAGCGCGGGGGGGCATATAGAGACCCAGTACTTC. Amino acids: CASSLGSAGGHIETQYF. The V gene is TRBV12-3 or TRBV12-4, the J gene TRBJ2-5, with 9 bases aligning to TRBD2. Unmatched junction bases numbered 10, after V lost 1 base and J lost 4 bases. There are 17 residues in the CDR3.

This clonotype was counted a few times. V is TRBV7-2 and J is TRBJ2-3, with TRBD2 identical over 7 bases. Germline V gene data show CDR1 as SGHTA and CDR2 as FQGNSA. V shed 0 bases, J shed 4 bases, and the junction held 7 bases outside the gene matches. This CDR3 contains 16 residues. The CDR3 loop is CASSLAGGSVADTQYF. The CDR3 DNA reads TGTGCCAGCAGCTTAGCTGGCGGGAGCGTAGCAGATACGCAGTATTTT.

Of note for this clonotype: A read error may explain this, as a much larger clone is one base away. V and J are TRBV14 and TRBJ2-7; D unresolved. Germline-derived CDR1 and CDR2 are SGHDN and FVKESK. Trimming shortened V by 1 base and J by 3 bases, and 4 bases separated the two germline ends. The CDR3 has 12 amino acids. CDR3 residues: CASSQAFYEQYF. CDR3 bases: TGTGCCAGCAGCCAAGCTTTCTACGAGCAGTACTTC.

This chain connects TRBV11-2 to TRBJ2-1; 11 bases map to TRBD2. CDR1 and CDR2 (germline): SGHAT, FQNNGV. This CDR3 has 18 amino acids. J lost 7 bases, V lost 8 bases, and 19 bases had no gene match. The CDR3 DNA reads TGTGCCAGCCACAACCTACTAGCGGGAGAGTTGGGGAGGAATGAGCAGTTCTTC. Protein product: CASHNLLAGELGRNEQFF.

This clonotype was picked up one time. The genes are TRBV2 and TRBJ1-1; a possible D gene is TRBD1 (5 bases). The germline V gene has CDR1 SNHLY and CDR2 FYNNEI. Trimming stripped 6 bases from V and 1 base from J, with 12 bases between. CDR3 length: 14 amino acids. The CDR3 is CASREGSRNTEAFF. The CDR3 DNA reads TGTGCCAGCAGAGAGGGGTCGAGGAACACTGAAGCTTTCTTT.

This chain joins TRBV5-1 and TRBJ2-3, with 8 bases fitting TRBD1. This CDR3 has 16 residues. CDR1 is SGHRS and CDR2 is YFSETQ in the germline V gene. The trim removed 4 bases at V and 0 bases at J, leaving 7 bases unmatched. The CDR3 here is CASSVQGGPSTDTQYF. In DNA, the CDR3 is TGCGCCAGCAGCGTACAGGGGGGCCCTAGCACAGATACGCAGTATTTT. Variable domain in full (rest from reference TRBV5-1 and TRBJ2-3): KAGVTQTPRYLIKTRGQQVTLSCSPISGHRSVSWYQQTPGQGLQFLFEYFSETQRNKGNFPGRFSGRQFSNSRSEMNVSTLELGDSALYLCASSVQGGPSTDTQYFGPGTRLTVL.

The V and J genes are TRBV25-1 and TRBJ2-5; D possibly corresponds to TRBD1 (6 bases). The CDR3 has 13 residues. Germline loops: CDR1 MGHDK, CDR2 SYGVNS. Trimming left V 7 bases short and J 1 base short, with 10 bases between. The CDR3 nucleotides are TGTGCCAGCAATGGACAGACCCAAGAGACCCAGTACTTC. Translation: CASNGQTQETQYF.

This clonotype was observed at least ten times. V and J are TRBV7-2 and TRBJ2-7; no reliable D call. CDR3 length: 13 amino acids. Germline CDR1 SGHTA, CDR2 FQGNSA. Deletions cut 1 base from V and 4 bases from J, with 8 bases between. CDR3 region: CASSLEFSYEQYF. The CDR3, as DNA: TGTGCCAGCAGCTTAGAGTTCTCATACGAGCAGTACTTC.

The table lists this clonotype with a few counts. The CDR3 reads CASSQGGGTSALNEQFF. CDR3 in DNA: TGCGCCAGCAGCCAAGGGGGGGGGACTAGTGCCTTGAATGAGCAGTTCTTC. This chain uses TRBV4-3 with TRBJ2-1; 8 positions agree with TRBD2. CDR3 length: 17 residues. Losses at the gene ends were 1 base for V and 7 bases for J; bases not matched to a gene: 12. Germline V gives CDR1 LGHNA, CDR2 YSLEER.

The chain combines TRBV19 with TRBJ2-6; possibly TRBD1 or TRBD2 for D (5 bases each). Trimming pared 5 bases from V and 1 base from J, leaving 12 bases between. Germline V gene sequence: CDR1 LNHDA, CDR2 SQIVND (reference sequence). The CDR3 has 16 residues. CDR3 sequence: CASSPREFSGANVLTF. In nucleotides, the CDR3 is TGTGCCAGTAGTCCCAGGGAGTTTTCTGGGGCCAACGTCCTGACTTTC.

This clonotype has more than one count but fewer than ten. This chain joins TRBV7-2 and TRBJ2-6, with unresolved D. Trimming took 1 base from V and 0 from J, leaving 7 bases between them. The CDR3 length is 16 residues. CDR1 is SGHTA, CDR2 FQGNSA, per germline. Written as DNA, the CDR3 is TGTGCCAGCAGCTTAGGACACCTCTCTGGGGCCAACGTCCTGACTTTC. It codes for CASSLGHLSGANVLTF.

The rearrangement uses TRBV12-3 or TRBV12-4 and TRBJ2-7; D remains ambiguous. This CDR3 contains 14 residues. Deletions cut 3 bases from V and 4 bases from J, with 13 bases between. For the CDR3, the DNA is TGTGCCAGCAGTTTTTCCAGGAATATATACGAGCAGTACTTC. This encodes CASSFSRNIYEQYF.

V gene TRBV10-3 combines with J gene TRBJ2-2, with 9 nucleotides matching TRBD1. The CDR3 is 15 amino acids. J was trimmed by 2 bases and V by 7 bases; bases with no gene match: 5. Per the germline V gene, CDR1 is ENHRY and CDR2 is SYGVKD. In nucleotides, the CDR3 is TGTGCCATCACCCGCACAGGGGGCAACACCGGGGAGCTGTTTTTT. It encodes CAITRTGGNTGELFF.

This clonotype was recorded a few times. The chain joins TRBV9 to TRBJ2-5, with 8 bases aligning to TRBD1. Germline lookup yields CDR1 SGDLS and CDR2 YYNGEE. V dropped 3 bases and J dropped 5; count of bases not matched to a gene: 12. This CDR3 comprises 16 residues. The CDR3 DNA follows: TGTGCCAGCAGCGCAACAGACAGGGGAGATCGGGAGACCCAGTACTTC. Its protein is CASSATDRGDRETQYF.

The chain combines TRBV27 with TRBJ2-2; D uncertain. Germline V CDR1 and CDR2: MNHEY, SMNVEV (reference sequence). V lost 5 bases to trimming and J lost 6 bases, with 10 bases between them. The CDR3 length is 13 residues. The CDR3 spells CASSILIPGELFF. In DNA, the CDR3 is TGTGCCAGCAGTATCCTGATCCCCGGGGAGCTGTTTTTT.